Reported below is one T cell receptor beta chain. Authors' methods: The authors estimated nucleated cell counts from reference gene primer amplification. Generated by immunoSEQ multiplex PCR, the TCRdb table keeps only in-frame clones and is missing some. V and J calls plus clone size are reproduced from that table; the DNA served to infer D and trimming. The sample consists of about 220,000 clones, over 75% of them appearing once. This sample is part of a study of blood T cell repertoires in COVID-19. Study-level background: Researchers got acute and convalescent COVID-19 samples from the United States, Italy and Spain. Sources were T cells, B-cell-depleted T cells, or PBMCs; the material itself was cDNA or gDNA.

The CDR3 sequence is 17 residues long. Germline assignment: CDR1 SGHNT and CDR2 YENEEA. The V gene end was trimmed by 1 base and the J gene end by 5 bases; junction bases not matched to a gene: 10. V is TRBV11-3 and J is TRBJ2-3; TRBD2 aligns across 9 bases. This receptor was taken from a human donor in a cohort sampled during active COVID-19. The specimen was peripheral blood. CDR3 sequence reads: CASSLGSGGGAQDTQYF. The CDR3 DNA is TGTGCCAGCAGCTTAGGTTCTGGCGGGGGGGCTCAAGATACGCAGTATTTT.